These T cell receptor beta chains were read from a single sample in a study of blood T cell repertoires in COVID-19. Profiled with immunoSEQ multiplex PCR; TCRdb holds only in-frame clones, not every one. This table has approximately 300,000 clones, roughly 90% appearing once. Sequencing used peripheral blood. The receptors come from a man aged 30-40 years with acute or convalescent COVID-19. Both conserved end residues are part of each CDR3. A D gene is named only where the DNA matches it firmly. Some rows have no size entry. The others give once, few or many, or a class for an expanded clone.

d_call	v_call	j_call	clone_size	cdr3_length	cdr3_nt	cdr3_aa
NA	TRBV11-2	TRBJ1-4	NA	14	TGTGCCAGCAGCTTAACGGGGATCAATGAAAAACTGTTTTTT	CASSLTGINEKLFF
TRBD1	TRBV5-1	TRBJ2-1	NA	16	TGCGCCACCTGCTTGGTCCCGGACAGGGCTGGCAATGAGCAGTTCTTC	CATCLVPDRAGNEQFF
NA	TRBV28	TRBJ1-3	NA	16	TGTGCCAGCAGTTTATGGATCGGGAAGGGAGGAAACACCATATATTTT	CASSLWIGKGGNTIYF
TRBD1	TRBV24-1	TRBJ2-7	NA	16	TGTGACCGCCACCAGTCGTATCAGGGGGTGTACTACGAGCAGTACTTC	CDRHQSYQGVYYEQYF
NA	TRBV9	TRBJ1-3	NA	16	TGTGCCAGCAGCGTAGGAGGGAAAGTTACTGGAAACACCATATATTTT	CASSVGGKVTGNTIYF
TRBD2	TRBV6-2/TRBV6-3	TRBJ2-1	NA	16	TGTGCCAGCAGTTCGACTAGCGGCGTATTATACAATGAGCAGTTCTTC	CASSSTSGVLYNEQFF
NA	TRBV7-8	TRBJ1-5	NA	14	TGTGCCAGCAGCTCGGTTTTCCCCAATCAGCCCCAGCATTTT	CASSSVFPNQPQHF
NA	TRBV9	TRBJ1-2	NA	14	TGTGCCAGCAGCGTAGCCCCAGGGAACTATGGCTACACCTTC	CASSVAPGNYGYTF
NA	TRBV3-1/TRBV3-2	TRBJ1-6	NA	13	TGTGCCAGCAGCCAAGATTCCCGGGCACCCCTCCACTTT	CASSQDSRAPLHF
NA	TRBV5-1	TRBJ2-2	once	14	TGCGCCACCCGGGGCCAGGGAGGCACCGGGGAGCTGTTTTTT	CATRGQGGTGELFF
TRBD1	TRBV2	TRBJ1-5	NA	14	TGTGCCAGCAGTGATGGACAGGGAGGCCAGCCCCAGCATTTT	CASSDGQGGQPQHF
NA	TRBV24-1	TRBJ2-2	NA	15	TGTGCCACCAGTGATCCTATCTGGAACACCGGGGAGCTGTTTTTT	CATSDPIWNTGELFF
NA	TRBV5-1	TRBJ1-2	NA	15	TGCGCCAGCAGGGAAGCGCGGGGGATGAACTATGGCTACACCTTC	CASREARGMNYGYTF
TRBD1	TRBV27	TRBJ1-6	NA	16	TGTGCCAGCAGTTTTGAGGGGGCCCCTTATAATTCACCCCTCCACTTT	CASSFEGAPYNSPLHF
NA	TRBV3-1/TRBV3-2	TRBJ2-5	NA	14	TGTGCCAGCAGCCAAGTCTTCCCCCAAGAGACCCAGTACTTC	CASSQVFPQETQYF
NA	TRBV2	TRBJ1-2	NA	15	TGTGCCAGCAGTGACAGGACATTAGCTAACTATGGCTACACCTTC	CASSDRTLANYGYTF
NA	TRBV29-1	TRBJ2-3	NA	13	TGCAGCGTGCAGGGAAAATGGGCAGATACGCAGTATTTT	CSVQGKWADTQYF
NA	TRBV28	TRBJ1-5	NA	16	TGTGCCAGCAGTTTGGCCGTAATATGGAGCAATCAGCCCCAGCATTTT	CASSLAVIWSNQPQHF
NA	TRBV5-1	TRBJ2-7	NA	14	TGCGCCAGCAGCTTGGAGCCCCAGGGTTACGAGCAGTACTTC	CASSLEPQGYEQYF
TRBD2	TRBV6-5	TRBJ2-1	NA	15	TGTGCCAGCAGTTCCATTAGCGGGAGGGCCGATGAGCAGTTCTTC	CASSSISGRADEQFF
TRBD1	TRBV7-2	TRBJ2-6	NA	18	TGTGCCAGCAGCCCCGGCCGGACAGGGTGGTCTGGGGCCAACGTCCTGACTTTC	CASSPGRTGWSGANVLTF
NA	TRBV4-1	TRBJ2-1	NA	15	TGCGCCAGCAGCCAAATGCCGAACACCTACAATGAGCAGTTCTTC	CASSQMPNTYNEQFF
TRBD1	TRBV19	TRBJ1-5	few	13	TGTGCCAGTGCGGACAGGGTGGATCAGCCCCAGCATTTT	CASADRVDQPQHF
TRBD1	TRBV27	TRBJ2-7	NA	14	TGTGCCAGCAGGCTACAGGGGGCCCCCTACGAGCAGTACTTC	CASRLQGAPYEQYF
NA	TRBV10-3	TRBJ1-2	NA	15	TGTGCCATCCGGCCATCCAGGGGTACTAACTATGGCTACACCTTC	CAIRPSRGTNYGYTF
NA	TRBV12-3/TRBV12-4	TRBJ2-3	once	13	TGTGCCAGCAGCGGGGTAAGGGCAGATACGCAGTATTTT	CASSGVRADTQYF
TRBD1	TRBV28	TRBJ2-7	NA	15	TGTGCCGAGAAAACATACAAGGACAGGGTTAACGAGCAGTACTTC	CAEKTYKDRVNEQYF
TRBD1	TRBV2	TRBJ2-2	NA	16	TGTGCCAGCAGTTGGGACAGACCAGAGAACACCGGGGAGCTGTTTTTT	CASSWDRPENTGELFF
TRBD2	TRBV3-1/TRBV3-2	TRBJ2-7	NA	16	TGTGCCAGCAGCCAAGAAGGAGCGGGAGATTGGGACGAGCAGTACTTC	CASSQEGAGDWDEQYF
TRBD2	TRBV5-1	TRBJ2-1	NA	14	TGCGCCAGCCAACTAGCGGGAGAGGTCAATGAGCAGTTCTTC	CASQLAGEVNEQFF
TRBD1	TRBV24-1	TRBJ1-3	NA	16	TGTGCCACCAGTGATCCCACGACAGGGGCTGGAAACACCATATATTTT	CATSDPTTGAGNTIYF
TRBD2	TRBV27	TRBJ2-7	NA	16	TGTGCCAGCAGTGAAAGACTAGCGGGAGGGGTAAACGAGCAGTACTTC	CASSERLAGGVNEQYF
TRBD2	TRBV9	TRBJ2-7	NA	15	TGTGCCAGCAGCGTCTCCCCCTCAACTAGCGACGAGCAGTACTTC	CASSVSPSTSDEQYF
TRBD2	TRBV29-1	TRBJ2-1	NA	15	TGCAGCGTTGACCATACTAGCGGGGGGCGAGGTGAGCAGTTCTTC	CSVDHTSGGRGEQFF
NA	TRBV28	TRBJ1-2	once	13	TGTGCCAGCAGGGACACTCCTAACTATGGCTACACCTTC	CASRDTPNYGYTF
TRBD1	TRBV11-3	TRBJ1-1	NA	16	TGTGCCAGCAGCCCCGGGACAGGGCGGGGGAACACTGAAGCTTTCTTT	CASSPGTGRGNTEAFF
TRBD1	TRBV18	TRBJ1-4	NA	17	TGTGCCAGCTCACCCGGGGGACAGGGCCTAACTAATGAAAAACTGTTTTTT	CASSPGGQGLTNEKLFF
NA	TRBV7-8	TRBJ2-6	NA	17	TGTGCCAGCAGCTTAAGGGGCGACTCTTCTGGGGCCAACGTCCTGACTTTC	CASSLRGDSSGANVLTF
TRBD2	TRBV7-7	TRBJ2-1	NA	17	TGTGCTAGCCCCCCCCTCCGGACTAGCGGAACCTACAATGAGCAGTTCTTC	CASPPLRTSGTYNEQFF
NA	TRBV6-5	TRBJ1-2	NA	13	TGTGCCAGCAGATTAGGGGGTAGCTATGGCTACACCTTC	CASRLGGSYGYTF
NA	TRBV2	TRBJ1-1	NA	15	TGTGCCAGCAGTGAATTTGGGGGAGGTGGCACTGAAGCTTTCTTT	CASSEFGGGGTEAFF